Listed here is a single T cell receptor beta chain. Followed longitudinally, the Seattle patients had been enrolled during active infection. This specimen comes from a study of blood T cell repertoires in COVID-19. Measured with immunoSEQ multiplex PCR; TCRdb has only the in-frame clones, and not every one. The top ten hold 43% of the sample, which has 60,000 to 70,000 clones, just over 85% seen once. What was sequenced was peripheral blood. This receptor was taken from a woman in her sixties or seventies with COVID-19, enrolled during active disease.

CDR3 amino acids: CASSQPGQGAQPQHF. In DNA form, the CDR3 reads TGCGCCAGCAGCCAGCCGGGACAGGGAGCGCAGCCCCAGCATTTT. V gene TRBV4-1 combines with J gene TRBJ1-5; TRBD1 agrees at 9 bases. Germline CDR1 and CDR2: MGHRA and YSYEKL. The junction had 7 bases not matched to a gene; V was cut back by 3 bases and J by 7 bases. The CDR3 extends over 15 amino acids.